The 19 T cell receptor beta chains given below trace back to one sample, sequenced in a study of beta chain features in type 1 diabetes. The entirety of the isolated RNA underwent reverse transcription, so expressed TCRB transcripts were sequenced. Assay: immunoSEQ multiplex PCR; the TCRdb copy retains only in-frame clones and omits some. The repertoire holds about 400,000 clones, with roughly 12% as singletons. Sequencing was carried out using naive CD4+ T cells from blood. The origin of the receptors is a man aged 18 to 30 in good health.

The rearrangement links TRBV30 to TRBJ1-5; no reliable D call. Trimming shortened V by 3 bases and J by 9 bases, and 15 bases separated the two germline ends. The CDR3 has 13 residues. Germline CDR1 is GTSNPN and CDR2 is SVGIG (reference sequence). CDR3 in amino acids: CAWRVRGNGPQHF. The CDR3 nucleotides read TGTGCCTGGAGAGTCAGAGGGAATGGGCCCCAGCATTTT. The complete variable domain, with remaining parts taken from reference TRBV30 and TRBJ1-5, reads SQTIHQWPATLVQPVGSPLSLECTVEGTSNPNLYWYRQAAGRGLQLLFYSVGIGQISSEVPQNLSASRPQDRQFILSSKKLLLSDSGFYLCAWRVRGNGPQHFGDGTRLSIL.

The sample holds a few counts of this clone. Here the CDR3 reads CASSPIAGSGTGELFF. The DNA of the CDR3 is TGTGCCAGCTCACCAATCGCAGGGTCGGGCACCGGGGAGCTGTTTTTT. V gene TRBV18 combines with J gene TRBJ2-2, with D tentatively TRBD1 (5 bases). Between the trimmed V and J ends, which lost 2 bases and 4 bases, there was a span of 14 bases. The germline CDR1 and CDR2 sequences are KGHSH and LQKENI. The CDR3 is 16 residues long.

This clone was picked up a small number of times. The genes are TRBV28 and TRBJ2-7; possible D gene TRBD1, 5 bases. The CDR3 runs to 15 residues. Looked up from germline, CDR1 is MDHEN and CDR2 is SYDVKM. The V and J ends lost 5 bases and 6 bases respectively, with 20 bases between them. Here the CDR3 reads CASSPRPPRVPEQYF. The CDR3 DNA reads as TGTGCCAGCAGTCCCCGGCCCCCCAGGGTTCCCGAGCAGTACTTC.

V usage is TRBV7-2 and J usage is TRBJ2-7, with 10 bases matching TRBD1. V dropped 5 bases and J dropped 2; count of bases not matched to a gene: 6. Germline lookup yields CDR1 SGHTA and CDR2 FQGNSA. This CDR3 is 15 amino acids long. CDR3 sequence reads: CASSHRQGATYEQYF. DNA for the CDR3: TGTGCCAGCAGCCATCGACAGGGGGCGACCTACGAGCAGTACTTC. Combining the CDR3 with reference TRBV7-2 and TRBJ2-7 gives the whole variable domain GAGVSQSPSNKVTEKGKDVELRCDPISGHTALYWYRQSLGQGLEFLIYFQGNSAPDKSGLPSDRFSAERTGGSVSTLTIQRTQQEDSAVYLCASSHRQGATYEQYFGPGTRLTVT.

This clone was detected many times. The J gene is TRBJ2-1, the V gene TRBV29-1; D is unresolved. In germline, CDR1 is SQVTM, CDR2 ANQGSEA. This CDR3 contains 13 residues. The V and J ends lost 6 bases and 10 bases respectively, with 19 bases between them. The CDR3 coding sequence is TGCAGCGTAGCGCAGACTCTATTTTACGAGCAGTTCTTC. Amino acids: CSVAQTLFYEQFF.

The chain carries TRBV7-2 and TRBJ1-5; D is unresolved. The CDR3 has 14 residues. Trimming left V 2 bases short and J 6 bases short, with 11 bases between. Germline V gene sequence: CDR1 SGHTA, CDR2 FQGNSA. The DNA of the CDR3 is TGTGCCAGCAGCTTATCCCCGGTCCTTCAGCCCCAGCATTTT. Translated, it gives CASSLSPVLQPQHF. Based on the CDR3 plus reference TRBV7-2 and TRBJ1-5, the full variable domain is GAGVSQSPSNKVTEKGKDVELRCDPISGHTALYWYRQSLGQGLEFLIYFQGNSAPDKSGLPSDRFSAERTGGSVSTLTIQRTQQEDSAVYLCASSLSPVLQPQHFGDGTRLSIL.

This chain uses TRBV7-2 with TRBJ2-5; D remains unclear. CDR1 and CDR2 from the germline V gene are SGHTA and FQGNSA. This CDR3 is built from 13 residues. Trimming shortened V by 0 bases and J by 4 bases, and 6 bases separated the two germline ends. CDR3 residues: CASSLASGETQYF. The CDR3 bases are TGTGCCAGCAGCTTAGCGTCAGGAGAGACCCAGTACTTC.

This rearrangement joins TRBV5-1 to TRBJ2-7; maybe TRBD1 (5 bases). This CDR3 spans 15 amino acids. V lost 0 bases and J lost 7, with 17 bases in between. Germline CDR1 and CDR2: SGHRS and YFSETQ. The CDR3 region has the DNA TGCGCCAGCAGCTTGGGAGGTCAGGGTCACGGGGAGCAGTACTTC. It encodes CASSLGGQGHGEQYF.

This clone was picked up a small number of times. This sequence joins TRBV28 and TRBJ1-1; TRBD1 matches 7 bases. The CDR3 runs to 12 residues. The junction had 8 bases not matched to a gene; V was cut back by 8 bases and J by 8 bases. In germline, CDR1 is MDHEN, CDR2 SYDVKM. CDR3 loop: CASGDSKREAFF. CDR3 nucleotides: TGTGCCAGCGGGGACAGCAAAAGGGAAGCTTTCTTT.

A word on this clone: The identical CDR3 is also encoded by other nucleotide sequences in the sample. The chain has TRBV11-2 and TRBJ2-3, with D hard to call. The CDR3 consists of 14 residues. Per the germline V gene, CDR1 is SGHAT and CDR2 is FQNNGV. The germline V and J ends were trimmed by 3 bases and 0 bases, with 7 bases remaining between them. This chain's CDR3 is CASSLRGSTDTQYF. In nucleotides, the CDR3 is TGTGCCAGCAGCTTGCGCGGCAGCACAGATACGCAGTATTTT.

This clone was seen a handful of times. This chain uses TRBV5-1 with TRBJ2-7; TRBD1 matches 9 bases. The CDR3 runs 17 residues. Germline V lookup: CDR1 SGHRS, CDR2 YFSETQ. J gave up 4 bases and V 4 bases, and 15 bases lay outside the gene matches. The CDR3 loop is CASSHNSPGQGIYEQYF. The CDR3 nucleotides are TGCGCCAGCAGCCATAACAGCCCGGGACAGGGTATTTACGAGCAGTACTTC.

The DNA for the CDR3 is TGTGCCAGCAGCTTAGGTGCAGGGTCTGTGGGCAATCAGCCCCAGCATTTT. Translating gives CASSLGAGSVGNQPQHF. The J gene is TRBJ1-5, the V gene TRBV7-2; possibly TRBD1 for D (5 bases). The CDR3 length is 17 residues. The ends were cut back, 1 base at V and 2 bases at J, with 15 bases in the middle. CDR1 and CDR2 (germline): SGHTA, FQGNSA.

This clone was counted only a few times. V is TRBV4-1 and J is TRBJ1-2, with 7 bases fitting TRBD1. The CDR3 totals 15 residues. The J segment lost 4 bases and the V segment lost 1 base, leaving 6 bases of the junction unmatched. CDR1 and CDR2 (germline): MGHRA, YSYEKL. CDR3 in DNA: TGCGCCAGCAGCCAAGGTACAGGGGCGGCCTATGGCTACACCTTC. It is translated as CASSQGTGAAYGYTF.

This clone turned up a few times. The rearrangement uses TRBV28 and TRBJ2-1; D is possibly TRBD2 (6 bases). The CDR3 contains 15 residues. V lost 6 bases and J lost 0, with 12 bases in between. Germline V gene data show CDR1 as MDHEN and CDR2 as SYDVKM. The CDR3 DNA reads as TGTGCCAGCAGGGATGGAGGGAGCTCCTACAATGAGCAGTTCTTC. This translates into CASRDGGSSYNEQFF.

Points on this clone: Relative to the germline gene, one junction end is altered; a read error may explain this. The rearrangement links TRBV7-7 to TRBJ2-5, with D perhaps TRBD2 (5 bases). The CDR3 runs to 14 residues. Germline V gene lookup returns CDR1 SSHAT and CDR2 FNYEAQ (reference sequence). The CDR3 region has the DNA TGTGCTAGCAGCACGACCGGGATCCAAGAGACCCAGTACTTC. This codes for CASSTTGIQETQYF.

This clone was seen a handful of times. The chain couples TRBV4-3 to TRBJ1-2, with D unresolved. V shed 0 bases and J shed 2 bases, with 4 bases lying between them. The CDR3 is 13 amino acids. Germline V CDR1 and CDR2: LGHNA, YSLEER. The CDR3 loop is CASSQDGNYGYTF. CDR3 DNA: TGCGCCAGCAGCCAAGACGGGAACTATGGCTACACCTTC.

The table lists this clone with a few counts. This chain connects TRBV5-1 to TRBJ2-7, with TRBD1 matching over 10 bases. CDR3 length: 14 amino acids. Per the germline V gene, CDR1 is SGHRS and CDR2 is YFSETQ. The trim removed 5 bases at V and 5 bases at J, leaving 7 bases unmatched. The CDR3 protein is CASSWGQGMNEQYF. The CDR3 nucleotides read TGCGCCAGCAGTTGGGGACAGGGGATGAACGAGCAGTACTTC. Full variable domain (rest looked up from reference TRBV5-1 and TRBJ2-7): KAGVTQTPRYLIKTRGQQVTLSCSPISGHRSVSWYQQTPGQGLQFLFEYFSETQRNKGNFPGRFSGRQFSNSRSEMNVSTLELGDSALYLCASSWGQGMNEQYFGPGTRLTVT.

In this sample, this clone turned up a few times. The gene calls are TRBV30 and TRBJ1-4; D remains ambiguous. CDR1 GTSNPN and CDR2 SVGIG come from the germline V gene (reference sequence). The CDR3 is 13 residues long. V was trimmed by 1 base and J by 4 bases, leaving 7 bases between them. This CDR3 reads CAWSGSFNEKLFF. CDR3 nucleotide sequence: TGTGCCTGGAGTGGCAGTTTTAATGAAAAACTGTTTTTT.

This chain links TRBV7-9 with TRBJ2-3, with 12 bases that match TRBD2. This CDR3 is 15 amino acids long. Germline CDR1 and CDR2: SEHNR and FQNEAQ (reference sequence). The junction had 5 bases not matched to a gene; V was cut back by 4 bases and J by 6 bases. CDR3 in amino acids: CASSSTSGRSDTQYF. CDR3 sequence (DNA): TGTGCCAGCAGCTCCACTAGCGGGAGGTCGGATACGCAGTATTTT.